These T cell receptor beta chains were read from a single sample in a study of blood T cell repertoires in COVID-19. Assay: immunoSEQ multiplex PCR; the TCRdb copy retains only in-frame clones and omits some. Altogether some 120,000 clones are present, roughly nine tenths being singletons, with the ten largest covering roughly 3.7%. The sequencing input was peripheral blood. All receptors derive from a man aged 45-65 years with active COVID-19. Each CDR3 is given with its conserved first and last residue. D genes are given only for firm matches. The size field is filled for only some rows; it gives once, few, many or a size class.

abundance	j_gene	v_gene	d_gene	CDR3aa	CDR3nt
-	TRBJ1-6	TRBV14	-	CASSQVRQKYNSPLHF	TGTGCCAGCAGCCAAGTCCGCCAGAAATATAATTCACCCCTCCACTTT
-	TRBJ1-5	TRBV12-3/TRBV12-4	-	CASSPGAGQPQHF	TGTGCCAGCAGTCCTGGGGCAGGACAGCCCCAGCATTTT
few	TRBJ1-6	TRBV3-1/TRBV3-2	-	CASSQGGGGSPLHF	TGTGCCAGCAGCCAAGGCGGGGGTGGCTCACCCCTCCACTTT
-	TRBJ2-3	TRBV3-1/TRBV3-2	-	CASGPGPRAQYF	TGTGCCAGCGGACCCGGTCCGAGGGCGCAGTATTTT
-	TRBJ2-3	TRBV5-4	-	CASSVGEVSTDTQYF	TGTGCCAGCAGCGTGGGGGAGGTGAGCACAGATACGCAGTATTTT
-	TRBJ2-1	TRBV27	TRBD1	CASRPNRDRSSYNEQFF	TGTGCCAGCAGACCAAACCGGGACAGAAGCTCCTACAATGAGCAGTTCTTC
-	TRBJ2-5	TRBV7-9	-	CASSPLAGAYQETQYF	TGTGCCAGCAGCCCCCTCGCGGGGGCGTACCAAGAGACCCAGTACTTC
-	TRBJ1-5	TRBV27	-	CASRARGDPDSNQPQHF	TGTGCCAGCAGGGCCAGGGGCGACCCAGATTCCAATCAGCCCCAGCATTTT
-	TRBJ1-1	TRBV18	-	CASSLGLLKGNTEAFF	TGTGCCAGCTCACTGGGACTCCTCAAGGGGAACACTGAAGCTTTCTTT
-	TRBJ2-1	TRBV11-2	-	CASSFTRGAYNEQFF	TGTGCCAGCAGCTTTACAAGGGGCGCCTACAATGAGCAGTTCTTC
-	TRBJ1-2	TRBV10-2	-	CASSGRQERGGGYTF	TGCGCCAGCAGTGGGCGACAGGAGCGAGGGGGTGGCTACACCTTC